Each of the 30 T cell receptor beta chains below was sequenced from the same sample in a study of T-cell memory formation after mild COVID-19. TCRdb re-analysed the 5' RACE reads in MiXCR, keeping a single row per CDR3 protein. The sample has approximately 450,000 distinct CDR3 sequences, 15% to 20% seen once. The material sequenced was PBMCs or a T cell subset sorted from them (not recorded which). These receptors all stem from an adult woman who had mild COVID-19 (a few samples of this study predate the infection). Cell type and time point are not known.

This clonotype was counted many times. This chain connects TRBV5-5 to TRBJ2-1, with 9 bases lining up with TRBD1. Germline trimming cut 4 bases from V and 5 bases from J; bases unmatched to any gene: 1. Per the germline V gene, CDR1 is SGHKS and CDR2 is YYEKEE (reference sequence). The CDR3 covers 13 residues. The CDR3 loop reads CASSRDRDNEQFF. CDR3 bases: TGTGCCAGCAGCCGGGACAGGGACAATGAGCAGTTCTTC.

This clonotype occurred a few times. J is TRBJ2-3 and V is TRBV15, with unresolved D. Trimming removed 2 bases at V and 6 bases at J, with 9 bases between. This CDR3 has 13 amino acids. The germline V gene encodes CDR1 LNHNV and CDR2 YYDKDF (reference sequence). The CDR3 DNA is TGTGCCACCAGCAGAAATGCCAGGGATACGCAGTATTTT. This codes for CATSRNARDTQYF.

J is TRBJ2-1 and V is TRBV12-3 or TRBV12-4; 10 bases map to TRBD2. The CDR3 contains 17 residues. J was trimmed by 7 bases and V by 6 bases; bases with no gene match: 15. The CDR3: CASSRRGIAGGGNEQFF. The CDR3 DNA reads as TGTGCCAGCAGCCGGAGAGGCATAGCGGGGGGCGGGAATGAGCAGTTCTTC.

This rearrangement joins TRBV2 to TRBJ2-6; 9 bases are shared with TRBD2. Germline V gene lookup returns CDR1 SNHLY and CDR2 FYNNEI. The ends lost 5 bases at V and 0 bases at J; junction bases unmatched: 5. The CDR3 covers 17 residues. CDR3 loop: CASSFERGASGANVLTF. The DNA for the CDR3 is TGTGCCAGCAGTTTTGAGCGGGGGGCCTCTGGGGCCAACGTCCTGACTTTC.

This clonotype showed up many times. The CDR3 region is CASSGRSGRATDTQYF. CDR3 DNA sequence: TGTGCCAGCAGCGGAAGGAGCGGGAGGGCCACAGATACGCAGTATTTT. J is TRBJ2-3 and V is TRBV7-3; TRBD2 matches 10 bases. The CDR3 is made up of 16 amino acids. The V gene's germline CDR1 is SGHTA and CDR2 FQGTGA. Trimming took 5 bases from V and 2 from J; bases not matched to a gene: 7.

The gene calls are TRBV7-3 and TRBJ2-6; a weak D match, TRBD1 (6 bases). The V end lost 5 bases, the J end lost 2 bases, and 13 bases lay between the germline ends. The germline V gene encodes CDR1 SGHTA and CDR2 FQGTGA. This CDR3 spans 16 amino acids. The DNA of the CDR3 is TGTGCCAGCAGCCCTCCTGGGACAACTGGGGCCAACGTCCTGACTTTC. Its translation is CASSPPGTTGANVLTF.

In its sample, this clonotype was seen a few times. The genes are TRBV19 and TRBJ1-1; possible D gene TRBD1, 6 bases. Germline V gene lookup returns CDR1 LNHDA and CDR2 SQIVND (reference sequence). CDR3 length equals 15 residues. V was trimmed by 1 base and J by 1 base, leaving 10 bases between them. The CDR3 spells CASSIAGTPNTEAFF. CDR3 nucleotide sequence: TGTGCCAGTAGTATAGCGGGGACACCGAACACTGAAGCTTTCTTT.

This clonotype was observed a few times. The V call is TRBV21-1, the J call TRBJ1-6; the table's D call of TRBD1 was not tested on the DNA. TRBV21-1 counts as a pseudogene. The CDR3 runs to 18 residues. The CDR3 DNA is TGTGCCAGCAGCAAAACAACGATCCGGGACAGGCTTCATTCACCCCTCCACTTT. It specifies CASSKTTIRDRLHSPLHF.

In this sample, this clonotype turned up a few times. The V gene is TRBV18, the J gene TRBJ1-5, with 7 bases identical to TRBD1. The V and J ends lost 5 bases and 5 bases, in that order; junction bases with no gene match: 9. In germline, CDR1 is KGHSH, CDR2 LQKENI. This CDR3 is 15 amino acids long. The CDR3 DNA reads as TGTGCCAGCTCATCATCCGGGACAGCCTATCAGCCCCAGCATTTT. This encodes CASSSSGTAYQPQHF.

V gene TRBV6-5 combines with J gene TRBJ1-6; no definite D call. This CDR3 contains 17 residues. The V gene lost 0 bases and the J gene lost 0 bases, with 9 bases spanning the gap. The V gene's germline CDR1 is MNHEY and CDR2 SVGAGI. CDR3 region: CASSYSSRGSYNSPLHF. The CDR3 nucleotides are TGTGCCAGCAGTTACTCGTCTCGTGGCTCCTATAATTCACCCCTCCACTTT.

The chain carries TRBV7-9 and TRBJ2-2; 9 bases are a match to TRBD2. J lost 7 bases, V lost 5 bases, and 20 bases had no gene match. Looked up from germline, CDR1 is SEHNR and CDR2 is FQNEAQ (reference sequence). The CDR3 runs 19 residues. CDR3 sequence (DNA): TGTGCCAGCAGCACAACAATAGCGGGAGTCGGATTAGGTCACGGGGAGCTGTTTTTT. Its protein is CASSTTIAGVGLGHGELFF.

This clonotype was seen repeatedly, ten times or more. This chain joins TRBV5-1 and TRBJ2-7; no reliable D call. CDR1 is SGHRS, CDR2 YFSETQ, per germline. V was pared by 6 bases and J by 7 bases, with 20 bases between. The CDR3 consists of 14 residues. The CDR3 region is CASTPDGSSGEQYF. CDR3 bases: TGCGCCAGCACCCCCGACGGTTCATCTGGGGAGCAGTACTTC.

This clonotype showed up just a few times. The chain recombines TRBV20-1 with TRBJ2-5; possible D gene TRBD1, 5 bases. There are 13 residues in the CDR3. Germline V gene data show CDR1 as DFQATT and CDR2 as SNEGSKA (reference sequence). V shed 3 bases and J shed 4 bases, with 12 bases lying between them. CDR3 in DNA: TGCAGTGCTAGGGACAAATGGGTAGAGACCCAGTACTTC. It yields the protein CSARDKWVETQYF.

This clonotype came up a few times. The chain combines TRBV7-2 with TRBJ2-1, with D unclear. Germline V gene lookup returns CDR1 SGHTA and CDR2 FQGNSA. V was cut by 2 bases and J by 5 bases, with 28 bases left in between. This CDR3 has 20 residues. The CDR3 nucleotides read TGTGCCAGCAGCTTATACCCCGAAGGTTTCGGCACCTTTGAGAACAATGAGCAGTTCTTC. Amino acids: CASSLYPEGFGTFENNEQFF.

This chain links TRBV28 with TRBJ2-7, with no clear D. Trimming removed 5 bases from V and 6 bases from J, with 20 bases in between. This CDR3 has 15 amino acids. CDR1 and CDR2 (germline): MDHEN, SYDVKM. The CDR3: CASSIHSGSRCEQYF. The CDR3, as DNA: TGTGCCAGCAGTATCCACAGTGGATCTAGGTGCGAGCAGTACTTC.

This clonotype was recorded once. The chain is built from TRBV5-5 and TRBJ2-3, with TRBD1 matching 12 bases. This CDR3 contains 16 residues. V gave up 0 bases and J gave up 4 bases; unmatched junction bases: 3. Germline CDR1 reads SGHKS; CDR2 reads YYEKEE (reference sequence). CDR3 protein: CASSLGGTGGSDTQYF. CDR3 in DNA: TGTGCCAGCAGCTTGGGAGGGACAGGGGGCTCAGATACGCAGTATTTT.

The chain carries TRBV7-9 and TRBJ2-5; D is ambiguous. Per germline, CDR1 SEHNR and CDR2 FQNEAQ (reference sequence). V shed 8 bases and J shed 2 bases, with 15 bases lying between them. The CDR3 consists of 14 residues. CDR3 amino acids: CASGPQGTQETQYF. The DNA of the CDR3 is TGTGCCAGCGGCCCGCAAGGAACTCAAGAGACCCAGTACTTC. Complete variable domain (other parts from reference TRBV7-9 and TRBJ2-5): DTGVSQNPRHKITKRGQNVTFRCDPISEHNRLYWYRQTLGQGPEFLTYFQNEAQLEKSRLLSDRFSAERPKGSFSTLEIQRTEQGDSAMYLCASGPQGTQETQYFGPGTRLLVL.

The sample holds a few counts of this clonotype. The V call is TRBV29-1, the J call TRBJ2-1; 7 bases are a match to TRBD1. The V segment lost 5 bases and the J segment 5 bases; nucleotides outside the gene matches: 12. The V gene's germline CDR1 is SQVTM and CDR2 ANQGSEA. The CDR3 consists of 15 residues. In DNA, the CDR3 is TGCAGCGTTTTGGGACAGACAGAATATCACAATGAGCAGTTCTTC. Protein sequence: CSVLGQTEYHNEQFF.

The sample holds many counts of this clonotype. The rearrangement links TRBV25-1 to TRBJ2-7; unclear D gene. Trimming left V 8 bases short and J 3 bases short, with 5 bases between. Looked up from germline, CDR1 is MGHDK and CDR2 is SYGVNS. This CDR3 is built from 10 residues. CDR3 sequence: CASGLYEQYF. For the CDR3, the DNA is TGTGCCAGCGGGCTCTACGAGCAGTACTTC.

This clonotype was counted only a few times. This chain joins TRBV4-1 and TRBJ2-7; D unresolved. Germline V gives CDR1 MGHRA, CDR2 YSYEKL. The CDR3 extends over 12 amino acids. Trimming took 1 base from V and 5 from J, leaving 6 bases between them. The CDR3 DNA follows: TGCGCCAGCAGCCAAGGGGGTGACGAGCAGTACTTC. This gives the protein CASSQGGDEQYF.

This clonotype was detected only a few times. V gene TRBV25-1 combines with J gene TRBJ2-7; unclear D gene. The CDR3 is made up of 13 amino acids. Trimming cost V 1 base and J 6 bases, with 10 bases left between them. Germline V gene data show CDR1 as MGHDK and CDR2 as SYGVNS. CDR3 coding DNA: TGTGCCAGCAGTGAATTGGTGGGATCCGAGCAGTACTTC. Translating gives CASSELVGSEQYF.

This clonotype came up many times. The chain uses TRBV7-9 and TRBJ2-3, with TRBD2 matching over 8 bases. The CDR3 length is 18 residues. CDR1 is SEHNR, CDR2 FQNEAQ, per germline (reference sequence). J was trimmed by 1 base and V by 5 bases; bases with no gene match: 14. CDR3 DNA sequence: TGTGCCAGCAGCCTCATCCTTGGGACTAGAGGTGGCACAGATACGCAGTATTTT. It is translated as CASSLILGTRGGTDTQYF.

The chain combines TRBV20-1 with TRBJ1-1; D not certain. V was clipped by 0 bases and J by 4 bases, with 12 bases between them. The CDR3 length is 14 residues. The V gene's germline CDR1 is DFQATT and CDR2 SNEGSKA (reference sequence). In nucleotides, the CDR3 is TGCAGTGCTAGAGATGGAAGACGTCGCACTGAAGCTTTCTTT. Translated: CSARDGRRRTEAFF.

This clonotype was seen more than once but under ten times. The V and J genes are TRBV5-6 and TRBJ2-1; TRBD1 matches at 8 bases. V was pared by 4 bases and J by 0 bases, with 9 bases of the junction left unmatched. The CDR3 has 17 amino acids. Germline V gene lookup returns CDR1 SGHDT and CDR2 YYEEEE. CDR3 residues: CASSPKTGVSSYNEQFF. DNA for the CDR3: TGTGCCAGCAGCCCAAAGACAGGGGTGAGCTCCTACAATGAGCAGTTCTTC.

The chain recombines TRBV5-1 with TRBJ2-3; the D call may be TRBD1 or TRBD2 (5 bases each). The V end lost 4 bases, the J end lost 0 bases, and 12 bases lay between the germline ends. CDR1 is SGHRS and CDR2 is YFSETQ in the germline V gene. The CDR3 totals 15 residues. CDR3 coding DNA: TGCGCCAGCAGCGGGGGAGACAAAAGCACAGATACGCAGTATTTT. Translation gives CASSGGDKSTDTQYF.

A single count supports this clonotype. The chain links TRBV5-6 to TRBJ1-5; the D gene is possibly TRBD1 (5 bases). With 2 bases removed from V and 7 bases from J, the gap between germline ends came to 13 bases. The CDR3 length is 14 residues. Per the germline V gene, CDR1 is SGHDT and CDR2 is YYEEEE. The CDR3 here is CASSFSREGQPQHF. The CDR3 DNA follows: TGTGCCAGCAGCTTTTCCAGGGAAGGCCAGCCCCAGCATTTT.

V usage is TRBV27 and J usage is TRBJ1-5, with 9 bases that match TRBD1. CDR1 MNHEY and CDR2 SMNVEV come from the germline V gene (reference sequence). Trimming removed 8 bases from V and 3 bases from J; junction bases left unmatched: 5. This CDR3 is built from 14 residues. This chain's CDR3 is CASGRTGVNQPQHF. CDR3 bases: TGTGCCAGCGGTCGGACAGGGGTCAATCAGCCCCAGCATTTT.

The chain uses TRBV9 and TRBJ2-7; D is possibly TRBD2 (6 bases). The CDR3 extends over 14 amino acids. Germline CDR1 SGDLS, CDR2 YYNGEE. V lost 2 bases, J lost 7 bases, and 16 bases lay in between. Here the CDR3 reads CASSVTQQTREQYF. Here the CDR3 DNA reads TGTGCCAGCAGCGTCACACAGCAGACTAGAGAGCAGTACTTC.

The rearrangement joins TRBV20-1 to TRBJ1-1, with D possibly TRBD1 on 5 matching bases. The CDR3 has 15 amino acids. Trimming took 3 bases from V and 6 from J, leaving 20 bases between them. CDR1 and CDR2 (germline): DFQATT, SNEGSKA (reference sequence). The CDR3 sequence: CSARTPRGAVAEAFF. The CDR3 nucleotides are TGCAGTGCTAGGACCCCGAGAGGGGCGGTGGCTGAAGCTTTCTTT.

The gene calls are TRBV2 and TRBJ2-7; D uncertain. The germline CDR1 and CDR2 sequences are SNHLY and FYNNEI. Trimming cost V 4 bases and J 3 bases, with 16 bases left between them. This CDR3 is built from 15 residues. The CDR3 DNA follows: TGTGCCAGCAGTGTCCCGGGCCAGGCAGACTACGAGCAGTACTTC. Translation: CASSVPGQADYEQYF.